What follows are 20 T cell receptor beta chains derived from one specimen sequenced in a study of PD-1 blockade in mismatch repair-deficient tumors. Clones were sequenced by immunoSEQ multiplex PCR, and TCRdb holds only the in-frame ones, with some missing. Among more than 85,000 clones listed, 70% to 85% were seen once. The source material was peripheral blood, sampled approximately 8 months after starting pembrolizumab. The receptor set was obtained from an adult with mismatch repair-deficient cancer.

This clone was counted once. The V call is TRBV9, the J call TRBJ2-1, with D possibly matching TRBD2 (6 bases). CDR3 length: 13 amino acids. Germline V CDR1 and CDR2: SGDLS, YYNGEE. Trimming took 4 bases from V and 7 from J, leaving 12 bases between them. CDR3 amino acids: CASSPWAGNEQFF. CDR3 in DNA: TGTGCCAGCAGCCCCTGGGCGGGGAATGAGCAGTTCTTC.

The CDR3 DNA reads as TGTGCCAGCAGTTTACACATTAACCCCGGGGAGCTGTTTTTT. Protein: CASSLHINPGELFF. V is TRBV27 and J is TRBJ2-2; D remains unclear. This CDR3 spans 14 amino acids. Germline loops: CDR1 MNHEY, CDR2 SMNVEV (reference sequence). V lost 2 bases, J lost 6 bases, and 10 bases lay in between.

This clone has a single count. This rearrangement joins TRBV7-2 to TRBJ2-5; possibly TRBD2 for D (6 bases). The J call may be faulty, since TRBJ2-7 better matches the DNA end. This CDR3 has 14 amino acids. Germline loops: CDR1 SGHTA, CDR2 FQGNSA. The DNA of the CDR3 is TGTGCCAGCAGGCCGGGACTCGCGGCCTACGAGCAGTACTTC. It translates to CASRPGLAAYEQYF.

This clone was seen more than once but under ten times. The gene calls are TRBV6-5 and TRBJ2-7, with D perhaps being TRBD1 or TRBD2 (5 bases each). Germline-derived CDR1 and CDR2 are MNHEY and SVGAGI. V lost 6 bases and J 2 bases, leaving 14 bases between the germline ends. CDR3 size: 14 residues. CDR3 in DNA: TGTGCCAGCAGCTCCGGGACGGGGACCTACGAGCAGTACTTC. Amino acid sequence: CASSSGTGTYEQYF.

The chain recombines TRBV11-2 with TRBJ2-1; no clear D gene. From germline, CDR1 is SGHAT and CDR2 FQNNGV. The CDR3 has 14 amino acids. V was shortened by 2 bases and J by 10 bases, with 15 bases between the two germline ends. Written as DNA, the CDR3 is TGTGCCAGCAGCTTAAGGCCCGGAATCTGGGAGCAGTTCTTC. Translation: CASSLRPGIWEQFF.

This chain uses TRBV7-2 with TRBJ2-5, with D possibly TRBD2 on 5 matching bases. Germline V gives CDR1 SGHTA, CDR2 FQGNSA. The V and J ends lost 7 bases and 7 bases respectively, with 13 bases between them. The CDR3 is 12 residues long. The CDR3 sequence: CASTHQEGTQYF. CDR3 coding DNA: TGTGCCAGCACCCATCAAGAGGGGACCCAGTACTTC.

There are a few counts of this clone. The chain links TRBV19 to TRBJ1-2; possible D gene TRBD1, 6 bases. The CDR3 is 17 residues long. Germline CDR1 reads LNHDA; CDR2 reads SQIVND (reference sequence). Trimming shortened V by 4 bases and J by 6 bases, and 24 bases separated the two germline ends. The CDR3 loop is CASSRRITRGVSDGYTF. CDR3 coding DNA: TGTGCCAGTAGTAGAAGGATAACCAGGGGAGTCTCGGATGGCTACACCTTC.

This rearrangement joins TRBV29-1 to TRBJ2-5; D is perhaps TRBD2 (6 bases). V was cut by 6 bases and J by 4 bases, with 12 bases left in between. The CDR3 spans 12 residues. The germline V gene has CDR1 SQVTM and CDR2 ANQGSEA. CDR3 residues: CSVGTVGETQYF. The CDR3 DNA follows: TGCAGCGTCGGGACTGTCGGAGAGACCCAGTACTTC.

This clone has a handful of counts. The chain couples TRBV5-1 to TRBJ2-7, with D perhaps TRBD1 (6 bases). Germline loops: CDR1 SGHRS, CDR2 YFSETQ. V dropped 0 bases and J dropped 2 bases, with 9 bases sitting between them. The CDR3 length is 14 residues. CDR3 sequence: CASSLGQGPYEQYF. The CDR3 nucleotides are TGCGCCAGCAGCTTGGGCCAGGGGCCCTACGAGCAGTACTTC.

The sample holds one count of this clone. V is TRBV6-5 and J is TRBJ1-5, with D perhaps TRBD1 (5 bases). Germline lookup yields CDR1 MNHEY and CDR2 SVGAGI. CDR3 length: 15 amino acids. Trimming cost V 6 bases and J 5 bases, with 17 bases left between them. CDR3 nucleotide sequence: TGTGCCAGCAGGTGGACGAAAGGGACGGATCAGCCCCAGCATTTT. Its translation is CASRWTKGTDQPQHF.

This clone was observed once. V usage is TRBV9 and J usage is TRBJ2-4; D perhaps matches TRBD2 (7 bases). CDR1 is SGDLS and CDR2 is YYNGEE in the germline V gene. The CDR3 covers 14 residues. Trimming removed 0 bases at V and 9 bases at J, with 13 bases between. The CDR3 region is CASSVDGGQGIQYF. In nucleotides, the CDR3 is TGTGCCAGCAGCGTAGACGGGGGGCAGGGCATTCAGTACTTC.

CDR3 region: CASSYTELNTGELFF. CDR3 sequence (DNA): TGTGCCAGCAGTTACACGGAACTGAACACCGGGGAGCTGTTTTTT. The chain uses TRBV6-6 and TRBJ2-2, with unresolved D. The germline V gene has CDR1 MNHNY and CDR2 SVGAGI (reference sequence). V was cut by 2 bases and J by 1 base, with 8 bases left in between. The CDR3 length is 15 residues.

The gene calls are TRBV11-2 and TRBJ1-1; D call uncertain. Trimming took off 4 bases at V and 0 bases at J, with 3 bases between the two ends. The length of the CDR3 is 12 residues. In germline, CDR1 is SGHAT, CDR2 FQNNGV. The CDR3: CASSSMNTEAFF. For the CDR3, the DNA is TGTGCCAGCAGCTCGATGAACACTGAAGCTTTCTTT.

The rearrangement joins TRBV30 to TRBJ1-3; 9 bases agree with TRBD1. Germline V lookup: CDR1 GTSNPN, CDR2 SVGIG (reference sequence). The length of the CDR3 is 13 residues. J gave up 2 bases and V 5 bases, and 1 base lay outside the gene matches. Written as DNA, the CDR3 is TGTGCCTGGGGACAGGGGACTGGAAACACCATATATTTT. It specifies CAWGQGTGNTIYF.

The rearrangement joins TRBV27 to TRBJ2-1; no firm D call. Per germline, CDR1 MNHEY and CDR2 SMNVEV (reference sequence). This CDR3 contains 15 residues. Trimming removed 2 bases from V and 2 bases from J, with 10 bases in between. CDR3 DNA: TGTGCCAGCAGTTTAACGGTTGGACCCTACAATGAGCAGTTCTTC. Its translation is CASSLTVGPYNEQFF.

The V call is TRBV6-1, the J call TRBJ1-5, with D hard to call. Trimming took off 4 bases at V and 3 bases at J, with 10 bases between the two ends. The CDR3 sequence is 14 residues long. Germline loops: CDR1 MNHNS, CDR2 SASEGT. Here the CDR3 DNA reads TGTGCCAGCAGTGCTTCCAGATCCAATCAGCCCCAGCATTTT. Its translation is CASSASRSNQPQHF.

The genes are TRBV19 and TRBJ2-2, with 8 positions matching TRBD2. The germline V gene encodes CDR1 LNHDA and CDR2 SQIVND (reference sequence). The CDR3 has 15 residues. V was clipped by 4 bases and J by 9 bases; unmatched bases: 10. CDR3 coding DNA: TGTGCCAGTAGTACACCGGGACTAGGATCACGGGAGCTGTTTTTT. It encodes CASSTPGLGSRELFF.

J is TRBJ2-1 and V is TRBV6-6, with a possible D match to TRBD1 (6 bases). Germline V gene lookup returns CDR1 MNHNY and CDR2 SVGAGI (reference sequence). CDR3 length equals 15 residues. Trimming left V 0 bases short and J 7 bases short, with 13 bases between. CDR3: CASSYSQGLMNEQFF. CDR3 bases: TGTGCCAGCAGTTACTCCCAGGGGTTAATGAATGAGCAGTTCTTC.

The chain employs TRBV14 and TRBJ2-1; 12 positions match TRBD2. V lost 5 bases to trimming and J lost 7 bases; unmatched junction nucleotides: 9. Germline V gene lookup returns CDR1 SGHDN and CDR2 FVKESK. The CDR3 is 16 amino acids. The CDR3 nucleotides read TGTGCCAGCAGCATCCGACTAGCGGGAGAGGGGAATGAGCAGTTCTTC. It specifies CASSIRLAGEGNEQFF.

V gene TRBV12-5 combines with J gene TRBJ2-6; perhaps D is TRBD1 or TRBD2 (5 bases each). Germline V gives CDR1 LGHNT, CDR2 FRNRAP. CDR3 length: 19 amino acids. Trimming pared 2 bases from V and 0 bases from J, leaving 17 bases between. The CDR3 spells CASGLYEGRIFSGANVLTF. The CDR3 DNA reads as TGTGCTAGTGGTTTGTACGAGGGGCGTATTTTCTCTGGGGCCAACGTCCTGACTTTC.